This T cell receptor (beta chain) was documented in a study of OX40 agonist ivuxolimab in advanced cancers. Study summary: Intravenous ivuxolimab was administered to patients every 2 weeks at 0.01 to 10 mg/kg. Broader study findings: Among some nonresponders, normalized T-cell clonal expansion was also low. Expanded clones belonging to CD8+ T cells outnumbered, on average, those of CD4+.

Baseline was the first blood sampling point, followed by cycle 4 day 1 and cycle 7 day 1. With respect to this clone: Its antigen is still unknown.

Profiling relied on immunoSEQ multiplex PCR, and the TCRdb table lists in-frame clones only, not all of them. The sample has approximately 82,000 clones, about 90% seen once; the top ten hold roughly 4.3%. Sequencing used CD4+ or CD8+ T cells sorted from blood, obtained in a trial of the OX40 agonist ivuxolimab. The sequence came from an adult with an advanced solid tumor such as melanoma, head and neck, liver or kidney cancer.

The CDR3 loop reads CASSLDTNQPQHF. As DNA, the CDR3 is TGTGCCAGCAGCCTCGACACGAATCAGCCCCAGCATTTT. The chain links TRBV28 to TRBJ1-5; D ambiguous. This CDR3 is 13 amino acids long. The germline V gene encodes CDR1 MDHEN and CDR2 SYDVKM. Between the trimmed V and J ends, which lost 6 bases and 4 bases, there was a span of 10 bases.